The present T cell receptor beta chain was sequenced within a study of identical twins. This clonotype was seen a handful of times. Its antigen is not identified. All donors were healthy, and all were Caucasian. Study-wide points: Cross-sectional statistics underpinned the conclusions; the same donors were not followed.

A universal primer site was incorporated via template switching, and the cDNA contained unique molecular identifiers. TCRdb re-called the 5' RACE reads with MiXCR, one entry per CDR3 protein. Seen here are 250,000 or so distinct CDR3 sequences, approximately 7% observed once, and the top ten hold 3% to 4%. This CDR3 is built from 16 residues. Germline assignment: CDR1 MDHEN and CDR2 SYDVKM. J lost 6 bases, V lost 5 bases, and 13 bases had no gene match. The same specimen was also included in a second study, on yellow fever vaccine responses in identical twins. In that study: Reportedly, twins showed a vaccine T cell response that looked partly convergent and partly personalized.

This rearrangement joins TRBV28 to TRBJ1-2, with TRBD1 identical over 9 bases. What was sequenced was memory (CD45RO+) T cells sorted from blood. This TCR came from a woman aged 18-35 years in good health. CDR3 bases: TGTGCCAGCAGTGCCCACCCCACAGGGGGCTCGGATGGCTACACCTTC. Its protein is CASSAHPTGGSDGYTF.